The T cell receptor (beta chain) under discussion was sequenced for a study of tumor T cells in aggressive B-cell lymphoma. The CDR3 sequence is 14 residues long. The V and J ends lost 7 bases and 4 bases, in that order; junction bases with no gene match: 8. The germline gives CDR1 SGDLS, CDR2 YYNGEE. Profiled with immunoSEQ multiplex PCR; TCRdb holds only in-frame clones, not every one. The table includes thousands of clones, roughly 80% detected once. The source of this sequence is an adult with diffuse large B cell lymphoma. This chain uses TRBV9 with TRBJ2-7; 10 bases line up with TRBD2. The sequencing sample was made of tumor tissue. Here the CDR3 DNA reads TGTGCCAGCTCCTTGGGACTAGCGAGTTACGAGCAGTACTTC. It is translated as CASSLGLASYEQYF.